These 8 T cell receptor beta chains were all obtained from the same sample, sequenced in a study of spatial heterogeneity in lung cancer. The time point: sample taken at primary tumor resection. In TCRdb, the 5' RACE reads were re-called with MiXCR into one record per CDR3 protein. The sample has approximately 24,000 distinct CDR3 sequences, approximately 4.7% seen once; the top ten hold roughly 5%. Sequenced material: PBMCs, taken at surgery. The origin of the receptors is a male donor with early-stage non-small cell lung cancer.

This clonotype occurred many times. The rearrangement joins TRBV4-1 to TRBJ2-7; perhaps D is TRBD1 or TRBD2 (6 bases each). The germline V and J ends were trimmed by 4 bases and 3 bases, with 22 bases remaining between them. CDR1 MGHRA and CDR2 YSYEKL come from the germline V gene. The CDR3 consists of 17 residues. The CDR3 DNA is TGCGCCAGCAGCCGAAGAATAGCGGACCAAGGGGGCTACGAGCAGTACTTC. This gives the protein CASSRRIADQGGYEQYF.

This clonotype was seen a few times. This chain uses TRBV6-6 with TRBJ1-2; D is ambiguous. The CDR3 consists of 11 residues. Trimming took off 5 bases at V and 1 base at J, with 2 bases between the two ends. Germline CDR1 is MNHNY and CDR2 is SVGAGI (reference sequence). In nucleotides, the CDR3 is TGTGCCAGCAGTGATAACTATGGCTACACCTTC. Amino acid sequence: CASSDNYGYTF.

This clonotype was seen repeatedly, ten times or more. This rearrangement joins TRBV12-3 or TRBV12-4 to TRBJ1-5; 8 nucleotides line up with TRBD1. J lost 2 bases, V lost 4 bases, and 1 base had no gene match. This CDR3 contains 14 residues. CDR3 region: CASSYRGGNQPQHF. CDR3 nucleotide sequence: TGTGCCAGCAGTTACAGGGGGGGCAATCAGCCCCAGCATTTT.

This clonotype was seen ten or more times. V and J are TRBV27 and TRBJ2-7; 7 positions match TRBD1. There are 13 residues in the CDR3. The V segment lost 8 bases and the J segment 4 bases; nucleotides outside the gene matches: 8. Germline V gives CDR1 MNHEY, CDR2 SMNVEV (reference sequence). In nucleotides, the CDR3 is TGTGCCAGCGCTTCGGGACAGCTATACGAGCAGTACTTC. It is translated as CASASGQLYEQYF.

This clonotype came up many times. The rearrangement uses TRBV20-1 and TRBJ2-2; perhaps TRBD2 as D (6 bases). The CDR3 spans 14 residues. The germline CDR1 and CDR2 sequences are DFQATT and SNEGSKA (reference sequence). V lost 6 bases, J lost 1 base, and 12 bases lay in between. CDR3 in amino acids: CSAAGTQNTGELFF. The CDR3 region has the DNA TGCAGTGCCGCTGGGACTCAGAACACCGGGGAGCTGTTTTTT.

By sample fraction, this clonotype is medium-sized. The genes are TRBV11-1 and TRBJ1-4; 7 positions match TRBD1. The J segment lost 7 bases and the V segment lost 4 bases, leaving 3 bases of the junction unmatched. Germline loops: CDR1 SGHAT, CDR2 FQDESV (reference sequence). This CDR3 is built from 13 residues. CDR3 loop: CASSSRQGEKLFF. CDR3 in DNA: TGTGCCAGCAGCTCTCGACAGGGTGAAAAACTGTTTTTT.

This clonotype was counted ten times or more. CDR3 sequence (DNA): TGTGCCAGCAGCCACGAACAGGCATCTAGGGAAAAACTGTTTTTT. Translating gives CASSHEQASREKLFF. This chain joins TRBV5-6 and TRBJ1-4, with a possible D match to TRBD1 (5 bases). This CDR3 region has 15 residues. V was shortened by 4 bases and J by 8 bases, with 18 bases between the two germline ends. Germline CDR1 SGHDT, CDR2 YYEEEE.

This clonotype came up many times. The rearrangement links TRBV7-2 to TRBJ1-1, with D unclear. The CDR3 is made up of 13 amino acids. CDR1 is SGHTA, CDR2 FQGNSA, per germline. Trimming cost V 5 bases and J 1 base, with 8 bases left between them. CDR3 bases: TGTGCCAGCAGCCCCCGACGGAACACTGAAGCTTTCTTT. Its translation: CASSPRRNTEAFF.